Below are 25 T cell receptor beta chains sequenced from a single sample in a study of technical replicates of blood from a few donors. Here immunoSEQ multiplex PCR was the method, and the copy in TCRdb shows in-frame clones only, minus some. The data hold more than 90,000 clones, with 90% to 97% observed a single time. Material for sequencing was T cells isolated from PBMCs. The receptors here all came from a human donor in good health.

This chain connects TRBV5-5 to TRBJ1-6; D unclear. The CDR3 spans 15 residues. Germline assignment: CDR1 SGHKS and CDR2 YYEKEE (reference sequence). Trimming took off 4 bases at V and 7 bases at J, with 15 bases between the two ends. The CDR3 DNA sequence: TGTGCCAGCAGCCTCCGCCCCGGGGAGAATTCACCCCTCCACTTT. Translation gives CASSLRPGENSPLHF.

This CDR3 is CASSQATSASTDTQYF. The CDR3 DNA follows: TGCGCCAGCAGCCAAGCGACTAGCGCTAGCACAGATACGCAGTATTTT. The chain carries TRBV4-1 and TRBJ2-3, with TRBD2 identical over 8 bases. CDR1 MGHRA and CDR2 YSYEKL come from the germline V gene. The trim removed 1 base at V and 0 bases at J, leaving 3 bases unmatched. This CDR3 spans 16 amino acids.

The gene calls are TRBV6-6 and TRBJ2-3; D is perhaps TRBD2 (6 bases). The germline V and J ends were trimmed by 5 bases and 6 bases, with 9 bases remaining between them. Germline V gene data show CDR1 as MNHNY and CDR2 as SVGAGI (reference sequence). The CDR3 is made up of 12 amino acids. CDR3: CASSRRADTQYF. The CDR3 nucleotides are TGTGCCAGCAGTCGGAGGGCGGATACGCAGTATTTT.

This rearrangement joins TRBV5-1 to TRBJ2-1, with TRBD2 matching 11 bases. CDR1 is SGHRS and CDR2 is YFSETQ in the germline V gene. This CDR3 region has 18 residues. Trimming removed 1 base from V and 6 bases from J; junction bases left unmatched: 12. CDR3 in amino acids: CASSLRGGSGGASNEQFF. The CDR3 DNA reads TGCGCCAGCAGCTTGCGGGGTGGTAGCGGGGGGGCCAGCAATGAGCAGTTCTTC.

The chain links TRBV25-1 to TRBJ1-1; D remains ambiguous. Germline assignment: CDR1 MGHDK and CDR2 SYGVNS. The V gene lost 1 base and the J gene lost 5 bases, with 11 bases spanning the gap. The CDR3 length is 14 residues. The CDR3 bases are TGTGCCAGCAGTGAATTAGTAGGCGGGACTGAAGCTTTCTTT. Translating it yields CASSELVGGTEAFF.

Worth noting for this clone: Other DNA sequences from this sample encode an identical CDR3 as well. This rearrangement joins TRBV18 to TRBJ1-1; D may be TRBD1 (6 bases). The CDR3 consists of 12 residues. V lost 3 bases and J lost 7, with 9 bases in between. Germline V CDR1 and CDR2: KGHSH, LQKENI. CDR3 protein: CASSPDRLEAFF. The DNA of the CDR3 is TGTGCCAGCTCACCGGACAGACTTGAAGCTTTCTTT.

This rearrangement joins TRBV2 to TRBJ2-2; 7 positions agree with TRBD1. The length of the CDR3 is 19 residues. Germline CDR1 SNHLY, CDR2 FYNNEI. Unmatched junction bases numbered 21, after V lost 6 bases and J lost 5 bases. For the CDR3, the DNA is TGTGCCAGCAGGATACTTCCACCCCCACAGGGGCGAGGGACCGGGGAGCTGTTTTTT. Translation gives CASRILPPPQGRGTGELFF. Filled out from reference TRBV2 and TRBJ2-2, the complete variable domain reads EPEVTQTPSHQVTQMGQEVILRCVPISNHLYFYWYRQILGQKVEFLVSFYNNEISEKSEIFDDQFSVERPDGSNFTLKIRSTKLEDSAMYFCASRILPPPQGRGTGELFFGEGSRLTVL.

The J gene is TRBJ2-2, the V gene TRBV6-4; TRBD1 aligns across 8 bases. The V gene end was trimmed by 7 bases and the J gene end by 5 bases; junction bases not matched to a gene: 9. CDR1 and CDR2 from the germline V gene are MRHNA and SNTAGT. The CDR3 loop spans 15 amino acids. As DNA, the CDR3 is TGTGCCAGCACTGCAGGGGGCGAAGGGACCGGGGAGCTGTTTTTT. It codes for CASTAGGEGTGELFF.

This clone has a single count. J is TRBJ2-5 and V is TRBV12-5; 10 nucleotides agree with TRBD2. The ends lost 6 bases at V and 4 bases at J; junction bases unmatched: 5. The germline V gene has CDR1 LGHNT and CDR2 FRNRAP. The CDR3 is made up of 14 amino acids. The CDR3 coding sequence is TGTGCTAGTGGCGATAGCGGGAGGTTAGAGACCCAGTACTTC. Translation gives CASGDSGRLETQYF.

The J gene is TRBJ1-5, the V gene TRBV27; D gene uncertain. CDR1 is MNHEY and CDR2 is SMNVEV in the germline V gene (reference sequence). This CDR3 spans 12 amino acids. The V gene lost 2 bases and the J gene lost 6 bases, with 5 bases spanning the gap. The CDR3: CASSLPGQPQHF. CDR3 nucleotides: TGTGCCAGCAGTTTACCGGGTCAGCCCCAGCATTTT.

The chain has TRBV5-1 and TRBJ2-2, with D perhaps TRBD1 (8 bases). V was shortened by 7 bases and J by 2 bases, with 21 bases between the two germline ends. CDR1 and CDR2 from the germline V gene are SGHRS and YFSETQ. The CDR3 sequence is 17 residues long. The CDR3 DNA reads as TGCGCCAGCGGAAAGGGAGGGACAGGCGTTAACACCGGGGAGCTGTTTTTT. Residues: CASGKGGTGVNTGELFF.

This chain connects TRBV7-9 to TRBJ1-1; 8 nucleotides line up with TRBD1. Germline V gene sequence: CDR1 SEHNR, CDR2 FQNEAQ (reference sequence). The V gene end was trimmed by 5 bases and the J gene end by 1 base; junction bases not matched to a gene: 6. The CDR3 covers 15 residues. The CDR3 reads CASSQLDRENTEAFF. The CDR3 coding sequence is TGTGCCAGCAGCCAACTGGACAGGGAGAACACTGAAGCTTTCTTT.

This clone showed up just a few times. V is TRBV14 and J is TRBJ1-2, with D possibly matching TRBD1 (5 bases). CDR1 SGHDN and CDR2 FVKESK come from the germline V gene. Trimming stripped 0 bases from V and 4 bases from J, with 18 bases between. This CDR3 spans 17 amino acids. CDR3 region: CASSQEQALNGGYGYTF. CDR3 in DNA: TGTGCCAGCAGCCAAGAACAGGCCCTGAACGGTGGCTATGGCTACACCTTC.

J is TRBJ1-5 and V is TRBV19; 10 bases are a match to TRBD1. Trimming took 5 bases from V and 2 from J; bases not matched to a gene: 9. The CDR3 is 17 amino acids. CDR1 is LNHDA and CDR2 is SQIVND in the germline V gene (reference sequence). Here the CDR3 reads CASSVYGTGAGNQPQHF. CDR3 DNA sequence: TGTGCCAGTAGTGTGTATGGGACAGGGGCTGGCAATCAGCCCCAGCATTTT.

The genes are TRBV7-8 and TRBJ2-2; TRBD2 aligns across 7 bases. Trimming cost V 0 bases and J 8 bases; bases outside gene matches: 9. This CDR3 region has 16 residues. From germline, CDR1 is SGHVS and CDR2 FQNEAQ. The CDR3 here is CASSLAGGGPSGELFF. CDR3 in DNA: TGTGCCAGCAGCTTAGCTGGGGGAGGGCCGTCGGGGGAGCTGTTTTTT.

The chain couples TRBV4-2 to TRBJ1-3; 7 bases agree with TRBD1. Unmatched junction bases numbered 7, after V lost 2 bases and J lost 3 bases. CDR3 length: 16 amino acids. Germline CDR1 and CDR2: LGHNA and YNFKEQ. The DNA of the CDR3 is TGTGCCAGCAGCCAATCACGACAGGGTAGTGGAAACACCATATATTTT. Its translation is CASSQSRQGSGNTIYF.

This clone was observed a single time. The V gene is TRBV6-1, the J gene TRBJ2-7, with 9 positions matching TRBD1. Germline V lookup: CDR1 MNHNS, CDR2 SASEGT. Losses at the gene ends were 6 bases for V and 4 bases for J; bases not matched to a gene: 10. The CDR3 is 15 amino acids. CDR3 bases: TGTGCCAGCAGATCAATACAGGGGGCCAGGTACGAGCAGTACTTC. Translating it yields CASRSIQGARYEQYF.

The V gene is TRBV6-5, the J gene TRBJ2-7; no clear D. Trimming pared 0 bases from V and 7 bases from J, leaving 10 bases between. The CDR3 runs 13 residues. Germline values: CDR1 MNHEY, CDR2 SVGAGI. The CDR3 here is CASSYSLSLEQYF. In nucleotides, the CDR3 is TGTGCCAGCAGTTACTCGTTATCTCTAGAGCAGTACTTC.

V gene TRBV5-1 combines with J gene TRBJ1-1; no clear D. CDR3 size: 15 residues. V gave up 3 bases and J gave up 4 bases, with 16 bases separating them. Germline lookup yields CDR1 SGHRS and CDR2 YFSETQ. The CDR3: CASSSTLSRRTEAFF. The CDR3 DNA sequence: TGCGCCAGCAGCTCCACTTTATCTAGGCGCACTGAAGCTTTCTTT.

J is TRBJ2-2 and V is TRBV5-1; D not certain. There are 17 residues in the CDR3. The germline V and J ends were trimmed by 3 bases and 3 bases, with 18 bases remaining between them. Per germline, CDR1 SGHRS and CDR2 YFSETQ. CDR3 protein: CASSSPHQKGDTGELFF. CDR3 nucleotide sequence: TGCGCCAGCAGCTCACCCCACCAGAAAGGAGACACCGGGGAGCTGTTTTTT.

V gene TRBV27 combines with J gene TRBJ2-1; the match to TRBD2 covers 7 bases. The V gene's germline CDR1 is MNHEY and CDR2 SMNVEV (reference sequence). Trimming removed 2 bases from V and 4 bases from J; junction bases left unmatched: 5. The CDR3 is 15 amino acids. The CDR3 loop reads CASSLGGGIYNEQFF. The CDR3 bases are TGTGCCAGCAGTTTAGGCGGGGGTATTTACAATGAGCAGTTCTTC.

J is TRBJ1-1 and V is TRBV6-1; 10 nucleotides agree with TRBD1. The CDR3 runs to 18 residues. Germline CDR1 and CDR2: MNHNS and SASEGT. Trimming at V came to 4 bases and at J to 0 bases, leaving 11 bases not matched to a gene. CDR3 in DNA: TGTGCCAGCAGTGGGTCCCGGGACAGGGGAAGACTGAACACTGAAGCTTTCTTT. It specifies CASSGSRDRGRLNTEAFF.

The table lists this clone with a few counts. The chain recombines TRBV9 with TRBJ1-1; D remains ambiguous. Germline V gives CDR1 SGDLS, CDR2 YYNGEE. This CDR3 spans 14 amino acids. Trimming cost V 0 bases and J 1 base, with 7 bases left between them. The CDR3 sequence: CASSVVEWNTEAFF. The DNA for the CDR3 is TGTGCCAGCAGCGTAGTAGAGTGGAACACTGAAGCTTTCTTT.

The chain has TRBV9 and TRBJ1-2, with D possibly being TRBD1 (5 bases). Germline V lookup: CDR1 SGDLS, CDR2 YYNGEE. The V end was cut by 0 bases, the J end by 4 bases, with 7 bases between. The CDR3 consists of 13 residues. The CDR3 coding sequence is TGTGCCAGCAGCGTAGCGGGGGGCTATGGCTACACCTTC. It specifies CASSVAGGYGYTF.

This clone was detected once. This sequence joins TRBV7-2 and TRBJ2-3; 8 bases line up with TRBD2. In germline, CDR1 is SGHTA, CDR2 FQGNSA. The trim removed 3 bases at V and 3 bases at J, leaving 8 bases unmatched. The CDR3 loop spans 16 amino acids. CDR3 nucleotide sequence: TGTGCCAGCAGCTTTACGACGGGACTAGGAACAGATACGCAGTATTTT. This codes for CASSFTTGLGTDTQYF.